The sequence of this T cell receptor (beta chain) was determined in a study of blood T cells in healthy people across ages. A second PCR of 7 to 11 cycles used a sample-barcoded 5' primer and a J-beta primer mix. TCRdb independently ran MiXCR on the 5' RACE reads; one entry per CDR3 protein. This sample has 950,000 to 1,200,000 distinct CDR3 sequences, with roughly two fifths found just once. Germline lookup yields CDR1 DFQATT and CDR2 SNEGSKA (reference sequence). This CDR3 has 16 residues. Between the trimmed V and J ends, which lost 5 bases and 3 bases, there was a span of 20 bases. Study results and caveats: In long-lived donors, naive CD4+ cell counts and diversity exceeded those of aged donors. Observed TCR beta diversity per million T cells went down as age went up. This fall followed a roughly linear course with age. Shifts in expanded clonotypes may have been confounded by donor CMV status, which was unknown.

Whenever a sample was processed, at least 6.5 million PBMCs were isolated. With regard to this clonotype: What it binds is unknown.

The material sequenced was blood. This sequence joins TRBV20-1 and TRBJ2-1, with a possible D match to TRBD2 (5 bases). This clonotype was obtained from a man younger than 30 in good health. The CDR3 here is CSARPFGVGIYNEQFF. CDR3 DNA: TGCAGTGCTCGCCCCTTCGGGGTGGGGATCTACAATGAGCAGTTCTTC.